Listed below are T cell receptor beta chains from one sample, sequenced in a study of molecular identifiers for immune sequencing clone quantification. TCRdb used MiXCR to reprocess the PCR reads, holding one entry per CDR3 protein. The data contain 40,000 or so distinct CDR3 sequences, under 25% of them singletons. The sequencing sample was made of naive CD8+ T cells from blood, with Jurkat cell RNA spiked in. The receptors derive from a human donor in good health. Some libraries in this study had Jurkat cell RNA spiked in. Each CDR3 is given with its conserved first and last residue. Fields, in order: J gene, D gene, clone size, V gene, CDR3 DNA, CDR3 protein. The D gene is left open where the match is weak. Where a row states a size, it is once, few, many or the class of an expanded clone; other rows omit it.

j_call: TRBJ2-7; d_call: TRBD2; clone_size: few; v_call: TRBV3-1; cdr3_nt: TGTGCCAGCAGCCAGATCCCTTTGCGGGAGGGTATTTACGAGCAGTACTTC; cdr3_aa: CASSQIPLREGIYEQYF
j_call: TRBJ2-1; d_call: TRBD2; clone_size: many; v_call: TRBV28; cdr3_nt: TGTGCCAGCAGTGTACGGGCTAGCGGGGCCGATGAGCAGTTCTTC; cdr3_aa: CASSVRASGADEQFF
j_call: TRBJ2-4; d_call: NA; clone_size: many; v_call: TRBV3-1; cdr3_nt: TGTGCCAGCAGCCAAGGGACAGTCATTCAGTACTTC; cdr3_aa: CASSQGTVIQYF
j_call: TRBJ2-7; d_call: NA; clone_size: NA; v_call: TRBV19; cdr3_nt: TGTGCCAGTAGTATAGGGGCCACCTGGTACTTC; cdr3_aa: CASSIGATWYF
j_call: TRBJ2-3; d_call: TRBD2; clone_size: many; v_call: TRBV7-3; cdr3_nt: TGTGCCAGCAGCCCAGGACTAGCAGATACGCAGTATTTT; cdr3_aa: CASSPGLADTQYF
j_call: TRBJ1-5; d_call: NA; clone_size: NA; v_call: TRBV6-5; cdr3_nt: TGTGCCAGCAGTTACTCGCTTGTGAGCAATCAGCCCCAGCATTTT; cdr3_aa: CASSYSLVSNQPQHF
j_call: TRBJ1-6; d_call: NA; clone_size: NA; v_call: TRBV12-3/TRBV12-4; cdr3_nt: TGTGCCAGCAGTTTATTTAGCTCCTATAATTCACCCCTCCACTTT; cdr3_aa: CASSLFSSYNSPLHF
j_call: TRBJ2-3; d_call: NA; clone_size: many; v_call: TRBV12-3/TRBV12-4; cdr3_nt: TGTGCCAGCAGTTTGGGTTCCTCTCACGGGACGCAGTATTTT; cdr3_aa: CASSLGSSHGTQYF
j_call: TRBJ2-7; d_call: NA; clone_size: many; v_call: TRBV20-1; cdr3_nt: TGCAGTGCTAGGGACATTACCTACGAGCAGTACTTC; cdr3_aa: CSARDITYEQYF
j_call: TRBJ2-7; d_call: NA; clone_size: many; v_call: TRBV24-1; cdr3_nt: TGTGCCACCAGTGACACCGTAGGGGAGCAGTACTTC; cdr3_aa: CATSDTVGEQYF
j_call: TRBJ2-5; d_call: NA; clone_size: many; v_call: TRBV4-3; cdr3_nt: TGCGCCAGCAGCCAGCGAGGGGGACAAGAGACCCAGTACTTC; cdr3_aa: CASSQRGGQETQYF
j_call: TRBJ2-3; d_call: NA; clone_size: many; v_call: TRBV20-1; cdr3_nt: TGCAGCGGTGACGGGGGGCGGCCAGATACGCAGTATTTT; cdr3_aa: CSGDGGRPDTQYF
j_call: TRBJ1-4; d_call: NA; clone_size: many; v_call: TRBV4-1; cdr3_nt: TGCGCCAGCAGCCAAGAAGTGAACCCTCCAACTAATGAAAAACTGTTTTTT; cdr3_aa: CASSQEVNPPTNEKLFF
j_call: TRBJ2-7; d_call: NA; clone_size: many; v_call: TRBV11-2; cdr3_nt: TGTGCCAGCAGCCTCAGCGCGGACTACGAGCAGTACTTC; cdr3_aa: CASSLSADYEQYF
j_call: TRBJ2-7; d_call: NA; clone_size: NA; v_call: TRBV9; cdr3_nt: TGTGCCAGCAGCCCCGACCCCGGGATCGAGCAGTACTTC; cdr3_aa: CASSPDPGIEQYF
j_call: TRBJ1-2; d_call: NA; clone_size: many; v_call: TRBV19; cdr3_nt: TGTGCCAGTAGTTTCTTTCCGGGGGGCAAGGATGGCTACACCTTC; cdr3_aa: CASSFFPGGKDGYTF
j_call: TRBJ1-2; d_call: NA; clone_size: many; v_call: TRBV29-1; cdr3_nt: TGCAGCGTTGAAGATCAGGTGGGCCTTAACTATGGCTACACCTTC; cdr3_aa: CSVEDQVGLNYGYTF
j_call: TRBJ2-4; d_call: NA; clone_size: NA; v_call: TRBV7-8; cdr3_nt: TGTGCCAGCAGCCTAAAGTCCCCGTGGCTAGCGTTAGCCAAAAACATTCAGTACTTC; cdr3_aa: CASSLKSPWLALAKNIQYF
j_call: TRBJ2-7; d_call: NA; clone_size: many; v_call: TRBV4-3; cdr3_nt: TGCGCCAGCAGCCAGGGCGGGTCCTACGAGCAGTACTTC; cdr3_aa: CASSQGGSYEQYF
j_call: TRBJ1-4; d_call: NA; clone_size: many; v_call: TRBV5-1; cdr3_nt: TGCGCCAGCACGGATGGTGGGATTAATGAAAAACTGTTTTTT; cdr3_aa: CASTDGGINEKLFF
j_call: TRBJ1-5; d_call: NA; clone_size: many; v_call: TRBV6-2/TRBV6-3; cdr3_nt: TGTGCCAGCAGTTACATGGCACCTTCAGGTCAGCCCCAGCATTTT; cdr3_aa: CASSYMAPSGQPQHF
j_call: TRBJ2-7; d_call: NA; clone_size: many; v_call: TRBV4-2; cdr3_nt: TGTGCCAGCAGCCAAGAACAGGGAGGGTTCTACGAGCAGTACTTC; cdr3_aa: CASSQEQGGFYEQYF
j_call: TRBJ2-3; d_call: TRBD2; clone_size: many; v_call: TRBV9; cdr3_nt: TGTGCCAGCAGCGTAGGTACCCTGGGACTAAACACAGATACGCAGTATTTT; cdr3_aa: CASSVGTLGLNTDTQYF
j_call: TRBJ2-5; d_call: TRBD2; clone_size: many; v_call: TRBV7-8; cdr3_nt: TGTGCCAGCAGACTCGCTAGCGGGGGAGGCGAGACCCAGTACTTC; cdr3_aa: CASRLASGGGETQYF
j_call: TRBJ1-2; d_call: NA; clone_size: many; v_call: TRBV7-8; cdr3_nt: TGTGCCAGCAGCTTATCGGCTTTGGCGATCTATGGCTACACCTTC; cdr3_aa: CASSLSALAIYGYTF
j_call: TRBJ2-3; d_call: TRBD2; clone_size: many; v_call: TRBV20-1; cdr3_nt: TGCAGTGCTAGATTTCTAGCGGGCACAGATACGCAGTATTTT; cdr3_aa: CSARFLAGTDTQYF
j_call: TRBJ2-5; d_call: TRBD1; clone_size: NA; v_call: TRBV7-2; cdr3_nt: TGTGCCAGCAGCCACTCCAGATATACCTCATTAACGGGACAGGGCCAAGAGACCCAGTACTTC; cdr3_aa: CASSHSRYTSLTGQGQETQYF
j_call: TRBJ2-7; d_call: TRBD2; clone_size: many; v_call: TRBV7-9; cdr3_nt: TGTGCCAGCAGACCCGGGACTAACGACGAGCAGTACTTC; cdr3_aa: CASRPGTNDEQYF
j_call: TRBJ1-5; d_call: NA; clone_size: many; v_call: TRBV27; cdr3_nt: TGTGCCAGCAGTCCACGGGCCGTAAATCAGCCCCAGCATTTT; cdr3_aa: CASSPRAVNQPQHF
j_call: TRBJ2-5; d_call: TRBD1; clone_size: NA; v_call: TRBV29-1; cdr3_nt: TGCAGCGTTACCCCCGGGACAGGGGTTGTCGAGACCCAGTACTTC; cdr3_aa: CSVTPGTGVVETQYF
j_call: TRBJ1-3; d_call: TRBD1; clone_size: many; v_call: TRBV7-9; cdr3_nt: TGTGCCAGCAGCCCGGGGACAGGGAAGCGCACCATATATTTT; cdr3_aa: CASSPGTGKRTIYF
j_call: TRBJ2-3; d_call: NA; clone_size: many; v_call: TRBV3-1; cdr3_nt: TGTGCCAGCAGCCATGAGACGGACACAGATACGCAGTATTTT; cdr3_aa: CASSHETDTDTQYF
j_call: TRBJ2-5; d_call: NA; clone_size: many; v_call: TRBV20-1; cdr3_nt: TGCAGTGCTAGGGTGGTTTACCAAGAGACCCAGTACTTC; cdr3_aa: CSARVVYQETQYF
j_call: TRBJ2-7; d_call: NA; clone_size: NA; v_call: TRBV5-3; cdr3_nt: TGTGCCAGCAGCCCGGACACCCTGGGGGGCGGGCAGTGCTTC; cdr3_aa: CASSPDTLGGGQCF
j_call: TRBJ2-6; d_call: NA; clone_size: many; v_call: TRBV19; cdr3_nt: TGTGCCAGTAGTATGGCCTCTGGGGCCAACGTCCTGACTTTC; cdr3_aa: CASSMASGANVLTF
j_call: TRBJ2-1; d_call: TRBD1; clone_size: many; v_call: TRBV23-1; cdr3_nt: TGCGCCAGCAGTCAATCCGGGGACAGGGTCGTCGATGAGCAGTTCTTC; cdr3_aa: CASSQSGDRVVDEQFF
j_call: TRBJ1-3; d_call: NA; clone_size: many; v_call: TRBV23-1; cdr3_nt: TGCGCCAGCAGCCATCGGACTGCTGGAAACACCATATATTTT; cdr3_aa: CASSHRTAGNTIYF
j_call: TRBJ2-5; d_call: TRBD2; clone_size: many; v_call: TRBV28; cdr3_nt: TGTGCCAGCGGTACCACCGGGACTAGCGGGTCCCTGTACCAAGAGACCCAGTACTTC; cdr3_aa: CASGTTGTSGSLYQETQYF
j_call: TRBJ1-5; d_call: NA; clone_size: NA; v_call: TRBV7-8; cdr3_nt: TGTGCCAGCAGCCTGTTGGGGGGTAGCAATCAGCCCCAGCATTTT; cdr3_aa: CASSLLGGSNQPQHF
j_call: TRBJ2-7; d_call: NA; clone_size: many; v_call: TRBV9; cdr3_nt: TGTGCCAGCAGCCTCGAGGATTTCTACGAGCAGTACTTC; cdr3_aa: CASSLEDFYEQYF
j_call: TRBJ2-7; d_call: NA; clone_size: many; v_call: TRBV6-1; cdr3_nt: TGTGCCAGCAGTGTAACAGCTTCCTACGAGCAGTACTTC; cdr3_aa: CASSVTASYEQYF
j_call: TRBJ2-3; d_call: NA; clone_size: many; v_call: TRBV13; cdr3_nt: TGTGCCAGCAGCATCGAGGGGGGAAGCACAGATACGCAGTATTTT; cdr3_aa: CASSIEGGSTDTQYF
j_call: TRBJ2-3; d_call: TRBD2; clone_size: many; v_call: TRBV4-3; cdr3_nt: TGCGCCAGCAGCCAACAGCTAGCGGGGGGGGTCACAGATACGCAGTATTTT; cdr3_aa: CASSQQLAGGVTDTQYF
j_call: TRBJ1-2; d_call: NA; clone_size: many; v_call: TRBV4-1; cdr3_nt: TGCGCCAGCAGCCAACACGGTCCTCACGAGGATTTAACCTATGGCTACACCTTC; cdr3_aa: CASSQHGPHEDLTYGYTF